The 18 T cell receptor beta chains presented below share a single source sample, sequenced in a study of T cells in Graves' hyperthyroidism and ophthalmopathy (dated 2019 in TCRdb). Libraries were prepared through multiplex PCR. Sequencing was performed on an Illumina HiSeq 2000. The TCR beta CDR3 regions were amplified from RNA transcripts. For the first round of RT-PCR on the TCR CDR3, the HTBI primer set was used together with the Qiagen OneStep RT-PCR kit. The public reads were quality trimmed at Q25 with fastp and then assembled into clones with MiXCR by TCRdb, keeping productive beta chains. Duplicate CDR3 protein sequences are folded into a single record with the most common DNA and genes. The sample data list 330,000 or so distinct CDR3 sequences, and around 20% of these were observed just once. The ten most abundant clones make up under 45% of the sample. Sequencing was done on a sample of blood. The receptors were sampled from a man between 50 and 59 years old with Graves' ophthalmopathy.

There are many counts of this clonotype. J is TRBJ2-5 and V is TRBV12-3 or TRBV12-4; 9 nucleotides align to TRBD2. Trimming removed 1 base from V and 5 bases from J; junction bases left unmatched: 8. The CDR3 has 16 residues. CDR3 DNA sequence: TGTGCCAGCAGTTTAGAGGGCGGGAGGGCCAGGGAGACCCAGTACTTC. This translates into CASSLEGGRARETQYF.

The table lists this clonotype with many counts. The CDR3 loop is CASSGTSGRVKNTGELFF. The CDR3 DNA sequence: TGTGCCAGCAGTGGGACTAGCGGGAGAGTTAAGAACACCGGGGAGCTGTTTTTT. The V call is TRBV6-1, the J call TRBJ2-2; 13 bases agree with TRBD2. This CDR3 comprises 18 residues. Germline CDR1 is MNHNS and CDR2 is SASEGT. The V segment lost 4 bases and the J segment 1 base; nucleotides outside the gene matches: 6.

This clonotype was seen a few times. This sequence joins TRBV29-1 and TRBJ2-5, with D perhaps matching TRBD1 (6 bases). Trimming shortened V by 4 bases and J by 5 bases, and 17 bases separated the two germline ends. Germline CDR1 reads SQVTM; CDR2 reads ANQGSEA. The CDR3 has 14 residues. The DNA for the CDR3 is TGCAGCGTTGCCCTGGACAGCCTCGGGGAGACCCAGTACTTC. It encodes CSVALDSLGETQYF.

This clonotype has at least ten counts. The DNA for the CDR3 is TGCGCCAGCAGCTTACCGGGACAGGGGGCCAGCACCGGGGAGCTGTTTTTT. Translated, it gives CASSLPGQGASTGELFF. The V and J genes are TRBV5-1 and TRBJ2-2; TRBD1 agrees at 12 bases. The CDR3 covers 17 residues. The germline V gene has CDR1 SGHRS and CDR2 YFSETQ. With 2 bases clipped from V and 4 bases from J, the junction kept 6 bases outside the gene matches.

For the CDR3, the DNA is TGTGCCAGCAGTTTGGTTAAGCCCCGCTTCGCTTTCTTT. Translating gives CASSLVKPRFAFF. This chain connects TRBV28 to TRBJ1-1, with D unresolved. The length of the CDR3 is 13 residues. CDR1 and CDR2 (germline): MDHEN, SYDVKM. V shed 3 bases and J shed 11 bases, with 16 bases lying between them.

In its sample, this clonotype was seen many times. The chain joins TRBV30 to TRBJ2-1, with 13 bases matching TRBD2. With 3 bases clipped from V and 6 bases from J, the junction kept 5 bases outside the gene matches. The CDR3 length is 15 residues. The germline CDR1 and CDR2 sequences are GTSNPN and SVGIG (reference sequence). CDR3 residues: CAWSSGLAGSNEQFF. CDR3 nucleotide sequence: TGTGCCTGGAGCTCGGGACTAGCGGGATCCAATGAGCAGTTCTTC. The variable domain in full, with the rest retrieved from reference TRBV30 and TRBJ2-1, is SQTIHQWPATLVQPVGSPLSLECTVEGTSNPNLYWYRQAAGRGLQLLFYSVGIGQISSEVPQNLSASRPQDRQFILSSKKLLLSDSGFYLCAWSSGLAGSNEQFFGPGTRLTVL.

The chain couples TRBV11-2 to TRBJ2-7, with TRBD2 identical over 12 bases. CDR3 size: 15 residues. The V segment lost 7 bases and the J segment 3 bases; nucleotides outside the gene matches: 7. Germline values: CDR1 SGHAT, CDR2 FQNNGV. CDR3 in DNA: TGTGCCAGCACCGGGGGACTAGCGGGCTTCTACGAGCAGTACTTC. It encodes CASTGGLAGFYEQYF.

This clonotype was detected many times. CDR3 bases: TGTGCCAGCAGTTTTCGGACAGGGCCTCCGGATTCACCCCTCCACTTT. Its translation: CASSFRTGPPDSPLHF. V usage is TRBV12-3 or TRBV12-4 and J usage is TRBJ1-6, with 8 bases that match TRBD1. CDR3 length: 16 residues. The J segment lost 8 bases and the V segment lost 3 bases, leaving 9 bases of the junction unmatched.

This clonotype was observed many times. The chain combines TRBV2 with TRBJ1-5; D possibly corresponds to TRBD1 (5 bases). The CDR3 spans 16 residues. The germline gives CDR1 SNHLY, CDR2 FYNNEI. Trimming removed 5 bases from V and 2 bases from J, with 16 bases in between. CDR3 bases: TGTGCCAGCAGTCCAGTTGCAGGGTCGCGCAATCAGCCCCAGCATTTT. Amino acid sequence: CASSPVAGSRNQPQHF. Full variable domain (rest looked up from reference TRBV2 and TRBJ1-5): EPEVTQTPSHQVTQMGQEVILRCVPISNHLYFYWYRQILGQKVEFLVSFYNNEISEKSEIFDDQFSVERPDGSNFTLKIRSTKLEDSAMYFCASSPVAGSRNQPQHFGDGTRLSIL.

This clonotype showed up many times. V usage is TRBV28 and J usage is TRBJ2-5; 13 positions match TRBD2. V shed 6 bases and J 6 bases; nucleotides not matched to a gene: 10. The CDR3 totals 16 residues. Germline V gene sequence: CDR1 MDHEN, CDR2 SYDVKM. CDR3 sequence (DNA): TGTGCCAGCAGCAAACTAGCGGGAGGGCCTCCTCAGACCCAGTACTTC. Translated: CASSKLAGGPPQTQYF.

This clonotype was observed many times. The chain uses TRBV30 and TRBJ1-1, with 9 bases identical to TRBD1. The germline gives CDR1 GTSNPN, CDR2 SVGIG (reference sequence). V was clipped by 2 bases and J by 3 bases; unmatched bases: 16. The CDR3 totals 18 residues. In DNA form, the CDR3 reads TGTGCCTGGAGTTCATACAGGGGGCAGGGGGGGAGTGACACTGAAGCTTTCTTT. It specifies CAWSSYRGQGGSDTEAFF.

This clonotype was seen ten or more times. The chain joins TRBV7-8 to TRBJ2-3; weak D call: TRBD2 (6 bases). Germline loops: CDR1 SGHVS, CDR2 FQNEAQ. V was pared by 2 bases and J by 1 base, with 10 bases between. The CDR3 is 15 amino acids. CDR3 amino acids: CASSLRAGRTDTQYF. CDR3 nucleotide sequence: TGTGCCAGCAGCTTAAGAGCGGGCCGCACAGATACGCAGTATTTT.

Note on this clonotype: A much larger clone sits a single nucleotide away, making a read error possible. The chain is built from TRBV3-1 and TRBJ1-5; D gene unclear. CDR3 length equals 14 residues. Germline lookup yields CDR1 LGHDT and CDR2 YNNKEL (reference sequence). V lost 4 bases and J 9 bases, leaving 16 bases between the germline ends. For the CDR3, the DNA is TGTGCCAGCAGCCTGCGTATCTCCCTAGGGCCCCAGCATTTT. Its translation is CASSLRISLGPQHF. The full variable domain, in which reference TRBV3-1 and TRBJ1-5 provide the parts outside the CDR3, is DTAVSQTPKYLVTQMGNDKSIKCEQNLGHDTMYWYKQDSKKFLKIMFSYNNKELIINETVPNRFSPKSPDKAHLNLHINSLELGDSAVYFCASSLRISLGPQHFGDGTRLSIL.

This clonotype was counted at least ten times. V and J are TRBV20-1 and TRBJ2-1; 10 bases map to TRBD2. J was trimmed by 5 bases and V by 4 bases; bases with no gene match: 5. The CDR3 spans 14 residues. Per the germline V gene, CDR1 is DFQATT and CDR2 is SNEGSKA (reference sequence). The CDR3 DNA reads TGCAGTGCTATACTACTAGCGGGAAACAATGAGCAGTTCTTC. Translated, it gives CSAILLAGNNEQFF.

This clonotype was seen a few times. The V gene is TRBV7-9, the J gene TRBJ2-7; 7 bases match TRBD2. Germline V gives CDR1 SEHNR, CDR2 FQNEAQ (reference sequence). This CDR3 region has 15 residues. V lost 4 bases and J lost 3; bases outside the gene matches: 9. The DNA of the CDR3 is TGTGCCAGCAGCTCCCAATGGGGGGGGGACTACGAGCAGTACTTC. As protein: CASSSQWGGDYEQYF. Filled out from reference TRBV7-9 and TRBJ2-7, the complete variable domain reads DTGVSQNPRHKITKRGQNVTFRCDPISEHNRLYWYRQTLGQGPEFLTYFQNEAQLEKSRLLSDRFSAERPKGSFSTLEIQRTEQGDSAMYLCASSSQWGGDYEQYFGPGTRLTVT.

The table lists this clonotype with many counts. The rearrangement joins TRBV2 to TRBJ2-4; 11 bases fit TRBD2. There are 15 residues in the CDR3. V lost 4 bases to trimming and J lost 4 bases; unmatched junction nucleotides: 3. Germline V lookup: CDR1 SNHLY, CDR2 FYNNEI. CDR3 sequence (DNA): TGTGCCAGCAGTGGACTAGCGGGACGAAAAAACATTCAGTACTTC. Translation: CASSGLAGRKNIQYF.

This clonotype was counted many times. The gene calls are TRBV6-1 and TRBJ2-7; maybe TRBD2 (5 bases). There are 13 residues in the CDR3. Germline CDR1 MNHNS, CDR2 SASEGT. V was cut by 6 bases and J by 7 bases, with 16 bases left in between. CDR3 sequence (DNA): TGTGCCAGCAGAAACCCTGAGGGTGTGGAGCAGTACTTC. Its protein product is CASRNPEGVEQYF.

The genes are TRBV5-4 and TRBJ2-2, with a weak D call TRBD1 (5 bases). The CDR3 spans 14 residues. V dropped 4 bases and J dropped 3 bases, with 10 bases sitting between them. Germline V gene lookup returns CDR1 SGHNT and CDR2 YYREEE (reference sequence). CDR3 bases: TGTGCCAGCAGCCCTGTAGGGGACACCGGGGAGCTGTTTTTT. Amino acid sequence: CASSPVGDTGELFF.